Each of the 19 T cell receptor beta chains below was sequenced from the same sample in a study of cytomegalovirus exposure and HLA in healthy donors. PCR was performed using 60 Vbeta and 13 Jbeta primers. The assay was immunoSEQ multiplex PCR, and TCRdb's table has in-frame clones only and misses some. This table holds 55,000 to 65,000 clones, over 70% found once. The sequencing input was PBMCs. The receptors shown here come from a woman aged 40 to 50 in good health and CMV-seronegative.

This chain uses TRBV11-2 with TRBJ2-1; tentatively, D is TRBD2 (6 bases). Germline-derived CDR1 and CDR2 are SGHAT and FQNNGV. Trimming took off 6 bases at V and 0 bases at J, with 15 bases between the two ends. The CDR3 contains 16 residues. The CDR3 here is CASRDYSGSSYNEQFF. CDR3 nucleotide sequence: TGTGCCAGCAGGGATTATAGCGGCAGCTCCTACAATGAGCAGTTCTTC.

In its sample, this clone was seen once. The V and J genes are TRBV2 and TRBJ2-7; 14 positions agree with TRBD2. Germline lookup yields CDR1 SNHLY and CDR2 FYNNEI. V was pared by 5 bases and J by 3 bases, with 3 bases of the junction left unmatched. This CDR3 contains 15 residues. DNA for the CDR3: TGTGCCAGCAGTCCCGGACTAGCGGGAGGCTACGAGCAGTACTTC. Translation gives CASSPGLAGGYEQYF. Supplemented by reference TRBV2 and TRBJ2-7, the full variable domain reads EPEVTQTPSHQVTQMGQEVILRCVPISNHLYFYWYRQILGQKVEFLVSFYNNEISEKSEIFDDQFSVERPDGSNFTLKIRSTKLEDSAMYFCASSPGLAGGYEQYFGPGTRLTVT.

This clone came up a few times. The genes are TRBV21-1 and TRBJ2-1; the table's D call, TRBD1, was not checked against the DNA. TRBV21-1 is a pseudogene segment. This CDR3 region has 14 residues. DNA for the CDR3: TGTGCCAGCCGTGCCGACACCCTCGGCAATGAGCAGTTCTTC. Translated, it gives CASRADTLGNEQFF.

This clone has only one observation. This chain links TRBV6-1 with TRBJ1-2, with a possible D match to TRBD1 (5 bases). The CDR3 totals 15 residues. Germline V gene data show CDR1 as MNHNS and CDR2 as SASEGT. Trimming stripped 2 bases from V and 4 bases from J, with 14 bases between. The CDR3 sequence: CASSEFPLGGYGYTF. CDR3 coding DNA: TGTGCCAGCAGTGAATTCCCCCTGGGGGGCTATGGCTACACCTTC.

The chain joins TRBV4-3 to TRBJ2-1, with D possibly matching TRBD1 (5 bases). Looked up from germline, CDR1 is LGHNA and CDR2 is YSLEER. V gave up 3 bases and J gave up 7 bases, with 16 bases separating them. The CDR3 spans 15 residues. CDR3 region: CASSQLRGYTNEQFF. In DNA form, the CDR3 reads TGCGCCAGCAGCCAGCTAAGGGGCTATACGAATGAGCAGTTCTTC.

CDR3 DNA sequence: TGTGCCAGCAGCCAAGATTCACTCCTCGAGGGGGATGAAAAACTGTTTTTT. Its translation is CASSQDSLLEGDEKLFF. The rearrangement uses TRBV4-2 and TRBJ1-4; perhaps TRBD1 as D (6 bases). The germline V gene encodes CDR1 LGHNA and CDR2 YNFKEQ. V lost 0 bases and J 6 bases, leaving 17 bases between the germline ends. This CDR3 comprises 17 residues.

The V and J genes are TRBV27 and TRBJ2-7; TRBD2 aligns across 9 bases. Trimming cost V 6 bases and J 4 bases; bases outside gene matches: 10. There are 15 residues in the CDR3. Germline V lookup: CDR1 MNHEY, CDR2 SMNVEV (reference sequence). The CDR3 DNA is TGTGCCAGCAGCGCGACCGGGACTAGCAGATACGAGCAGTACTTC. This sequence encodes CASSATGTSRYEQYF.

The CDR3 here is CASSLVGRAMNTEAFF. For the CDR3, the DNA is TGCGCCAGCAGCTTGGTTGGGAGGGCCATGAACACTGAAGCTTTCTTT. The V gene is TRBV5-1, the J gene TRBJ1-1; D uncertain. Trimming shortened V by 0 bases and J by 0 bases, and 12 bases separated the two germline ends. The V gene's germline CDR1 is SGHRS and CDR2 YFSETQ. This CDR3 is 16 amino acids long. The entire variable domain, with the rest obtained from reference TRBV5-1 and TRBJ1-1, is as follows: KAGVTQTPRYLIKTRGQQVTLSCSPISGHRSVSWYQQTPGQGLQFLFEYFSETQRNKGNFPGRFSGRQFSNSRSEMNVSTLELGDSALYLCASSLVGRAMNTEAFFGQGTRLTVV.

The CDR3 DNA is TGTGCCAGTAGTATACCCACAGGGGCGGCCGGGGAGCTGTTTTTT. It is translated as CASSIPTGAAGELFF. This chain uses TRBV19 with TRBJ2-2; 7 positions agree with TRBD1. After removal of 2 bases from V and 6 bases from J, the junction contained 6 bases not matched to a gene. Germline CDR1 reads LNHDA; CDR2 reads SQIVND (reference sequence). The CDR3 is 15 residues long.

This chain uses TRBV5-4 with TRBJ2-3, with 12 bases aligning to TRBD2. J gave up 7 bases and V 4 bases, and 7 bases lay outside the gene matches. This CDR3 spans 15 amino acids. Germline V gives CDR1 SGHNT, CDR2 YYREEE (reference sequence). CDR3 DNA sequence: TGTGCCAGCAGCCGGGGACTAGCGGGTGGAAATACGCAGTATTTT. Translating gives CASSRGLAGGNTQYF.

This chain joins TRBV4-1 and TRBJ2-6, with D perhaps matching TRBD1 (6 bases). The V gene's germline CDR1 is MGHRA and CDR2 YSYEKL. The CDR3 consists of 16 residues. V gave up 0 bases and J gave up 2 bases, with 8 bases separating them. CDR3 region: CASSQDRGTGANVLTF. CDR3 nucleotide sequence: TGCGCCAGCAGCCAAGACAGGGGAACTGGGGCCAACGTCCTGACTTTC.

Concerning this clone: A read error may account for a junction end that differs from germline. The chain is built from TRBV20-1 and TRBJ2-7; 7 positions match TRBD1. Germline-derived CDR1 and CDR2 are DFQATT and SNEGSKA (reference sequence). This CDR3 has 11 amino acids. CDR3 nucleotide sequence: TGCAGTGCGAGAGGGGGCCACGAGCAGTACTTC. This gives the protein CSARGGHEQYF.

The V gene is TRBV18, the J gene TRBJ1-5, with 8 bases that match TRBD1. The length of the CDR3 is 14 residues. Trimming at V came to 3 bases and at J to 3 bases, leaving 1 base not matched to a gene. The germline V gene has CDR1 KGHSH and CDR2 LQKENI. CDR3 loop: CASSPGQVNQPQHF. The CDR3 nucleotides are TGTGCCAGCTCACCGGGACAGGTCAATCAGCCCCAGCATTTT.

This clone was counted a few times. The chain combines TRBV9 with TRBJ2-7, with D tentatively TRBD2 (6 bases). Germline V gene lookup returns CDR1 SGDLS and CDR2 YYNGEE. The CDR3 contains 13 residues. Trimming removed 4 bases from V and 6 bases from J, with 14 bases in between. The CDR3 protein is CASSPLEAGEQYF. CDR3 in DNA: TGTGCCAGCAGCCCCCTTGAAGCGGGCGAGCAGTACTTC.

The chain combines TRBV6-5 with TRBJ2-1; weak D call: TRBD1 (6 bases). This CDR3 region has 14 residues. V dropped 5 bases and J dropped 6 bases, with 14 bases sitting between them. Germline V gene lookup returns CDR1 MNHEY and CDR2 SVGAGI. This CDR3 reads CASSTRGIGNEQFF. DNA of the CDR3: TGTGCCAGCAGTACCAGGGGAATCGGCAATGAGCAGTTCTTC.

The chain is built from TRBV2 and TRBJ2-7; TRBD1 agrees at 10 bases. This CDR3 has 12 amino acids. The V gene's germline CDR1 is SNHLY and CDR2 FYNNEI. V shed 6 bases, J shed 5 bases, and the junction held 1 base outside the gene matches. This chain's CDR3 is CASRDRGDEQYF. In DNA, the CDR3 is TGTGCCAGCAGGGACAGGGGGGACGAGCAGTACTTC.

The genes are TRBV5-4 and TRBJ2-7; 8 positions match TRBD2. Unmatched junction bases numbered 5, after V lost 2 bases and J lost 1 base. The germline V gene has CDR1 SGHNT and CDR2 YYREEE (reference sequence). This CDR3 has 15 residues. The CDR3 DNA is TGTGCCAGCAGCTTCGCGGGAGGTAGTTCCTACGAGCAGTACTTC. This sequence encodes CASSFAGGSSYEQYF.

The chain carries TRBV11-2 and TRBJ1-1; D is perhaps TRBD1 (5 bases). This CDR3 has 15 amino acids. Germline V lookup: CDR1 SGHAT, CDR2 FQNNGV. The germline V and J ends were trimmed by 5 bases and 2 bases, with 15 bases remaining between them. The CDR3 sequence is CASSTPEGLNTEAFF. The DNA of the CDR3 is TGTGCCAGCAGCACCCCGGAGGGGTTAAACACTGAAGCTTTCTTT.

The rearrangement joins TRBV10-1 to TRBJ2-2, with 11 bases matching TRBD2. Germline trimming cut 3 bases from V and 7 bases from J; bases unmatched to any gene: 10. This CDR3 region has 17 residues. Germline CDR1 is WNHNN and CDR2 is SYGVQD (reference sequence). CDR3 protein: CASSDYSGRGKDGELFF. The DNA for the CDR3 is TGCGCCAGCAGTGATTATAGCGGGAGGGGAAAAGACGGGGAGCTGTTTTTT.